This TCR beta chain came from a study of human T cells and chemical hapten exposure. Whole-study results and caveats: Sensitizing to DPC left TCRs with a frequency above 1 in 1000 unaltered.

On this clonotype: The antigen is not known.

Time point of the sample: patch test 1, 2 weeks after DPC sensitization. The treatment is: therapeutic diphenylcyclopropenone sensitization with weekly scalp DPC. Unfractionated whole blood yielded total RNA. The germline V gene encodes CDR1 MGHDK and CDR2 SYGVNS. The CDR3 totals 17 residues. Unmatched junction bases numbered 8, after V lost 2 bases and J lost 3 bases. TCRdb reprocessed the RACE reads with MiXCR, giving one entry per CDR3 protein. The sample contains roughly 34,000 distinct CDR3 sequences, 5.5% to 7.5% of which appear only once. This receptor was obtained from a woman aged 25-40 years with alopecia areata. Some clones in this sample may be carry-over from other donors' samples. The rearrangement uses TRBV25-1 and TRBJ2-3; TRBD2 matches 10 bases. The starting material was whole blood, obtained in connection with sensitization to the hapten diphenylcyclopropenone (DPC). The CDR3 loop reads CASSEGGAGGRTDTQYF. The CDR3 DNA reads as TGTGCCAGCAGTGAAGGGGGAGCGGGGGGGCGAACAGATACGCAGTATTTT.